One sample yielded the 30 T cell receptor beta chains listed below, sequenced in a study of early T cells in non-severe SARS-CoV-2 infection. Each CDR3 protein is one row after TCRdb ran MiXCR on the 5' RACE reads. The sample shows 35,000 to 55,000 distinct CDR3 sequences, roughly 12% of them seen only once. Material for sequencing was whole blood. The origin of the receptors is an adult who was a healthcare worker with PCR-confirmed SARS-CoV-2 infection or an uninfected control (not recorded which).

This clonotype showed up many times. V and J are TRBV28 and TRBJ2-6; D not resolved. The ends were cut back, 7 bases at V and 2 bases at J, with 12 bases in the middle. There are 15 residues in the CDR3. CDR1 is MDHEN and CDR2 is SYDVKM in the germline V gene. CDR3 loop: CASMRSSPGANVLTF. DNA of the CDR3: TGTGCCAGCATGAGATCGTCGCCTGGGGCCAACGTCCTGACTTTC.

This clonotype was seen more than once but under ten times. The chain is built from TRBV5-1 and TRBJ2-1, with a possible D match to TRBD1 (6 bases). Looked up from germline, CDR1 is SGHRS and CDR2 is YFSETQ. V lost 0 bases, J lost 4 bases, and 8 bases lay in between. The CDR3 sequence is 14 residues long. The CDR3 bases are TGCGCCAGCAGCTTGGGGACAGAGTACAATGAGCAGTTCTTC. This encodes CASSLGTEYNEQFF.

The chain links TRBV28 to TRBJ2-1; 9 nucleotides agree with TRBD1. V was clipped by 5 bases and J by 15 bases; unmatched bases: 14. The CDR3 runs 14 residues. Germline lookup yields CDR1 MDHEN and CDR2 SYDVKM. DNA of the CDR3: TGTGCCAGCAGTAAGGGACAGGGTGGGCGGCTAGCGTTCTTC. It translates to CASSKGQGGRLAFF.

In its sample, this clonotype was seen a few times. The V and J genes are TRBV6-6 and TRBJ1-2, with a tentative D call TRBD1 (6 bases). This CDR3 has 13 amino acids. Germline CDR1 is MNHNY and CDR2 is SVGAGI (reference sequence). The ends were cut back, 6 bases at V and 8 bases at J, with 16 bases in the middle. CDR3 DNA: TGTGCCAGCAGGGGGGAACAGGGACTAGGCTACACCTTC. Protein: CASRGEQGLGYTF.

This clonotype was detected a few times. The chain is built from TRBV6-5 and TRBJ2-7, with 11 positions matching TRBD2. This CDR3 region has 15 residues. The V and J ends lost 4 bases and 7 bases, in that order; junction bases with no gene match: 9. Germline values: CDR1 MNHEY, CDR2 SVGAGI. Here the CDR3 DNA reads TGTGCCAGCAGTTCCATTAGCGGGAGGGCCGGAGAGCAGTACTTC. Translating it yields CASSSISGRAGEQYF.

In this sample, this clonotype turned up once. The chain couples TRBV29-1 to TRBJ2-2; TRBD1 is a possible D gene (6 bases). Germline V gene sequence: CDR1 SQVTM, CDR2 ANQGSEA. The CDR3 consists of 13 residues. The ends were cut back, 6 bases at V and 0 bases at J, with 8 bases in the middle. The CDR3 region has the DNA TGCAGCGTCAGGGGAACGAACACCGGGGAGCTGTTTTTT. Amino acids: CSVRGTNTGELFF.

The chain links TRBV7-9 to TRBJ2-1; 7 nucleotides agree with TRBD1. Germline CDR1 SEHNR, CDR2 FQNEAQ (reference sequence). V was pared by 3 bases and J by 2 bases, with 4 bases of the junction left unmatched. This CDR3 is built from 15 residues. CDR3 sequence reads: CASSFQGQTYNEQFF. In nucleotides, the CDR3 is TGTGCCAGCAGCTTTCAGGGACAGACCTACAATGAGCAGTTCTTC.

This clonotype has ten or more counts. J is TRBJ2-7 and V is TRBV7-9; D is unclear. The CDR3 loop spans 13 amino acids. CDR1 is SEHNR and CDR2 is FQNEAQ in the germline V gene (reference sequence). Between the trimmed V and J ends, which lost 6 bases and 6 bases, there was a span of 15 bases. The CDR3 reads CASRPTGSGEQYF. As DNA, the CDR3 is TGTGCCAGCAGGCCGACCGGATCGGGCGAGCAGTACTTC.

This chain connects TRBV27 to TRBJ2-1; TRBD2 matches at 8 bases. The germline CDR1 and CDR2 sequences are MNHEY and SMNVEV (reference sequence). V dropped 10 bases and J dropped 3; count of bases not matched to a gene: 5. This CDR3 spans 13 amino acids. The CDR3 sequence is CATVGLGYNEQFF. The CDR3 DNA reads TGTGCCACCGTGGGACTAGGCTACAATGAGCAGTTCTTC.

This clonotype was picked up a small number of times. The chain combines TRBV6-2 or TRBV6-3 with TRBJ1-1; the D is unclear. In germline, CDR1 is MNHEY, CDR2 SVGEGT. The CDR3 spans 14 residues. Deletions cut 4 bases from V and 6 bases from J, with 15 bases between. This chain's CDR3 is CASSSVGGRAEAFF. In DNA, the CDR3 is TGTGCCAGCAGTTCCGTCGGTGGAAGGGCTGAAGCTTTCTTT.

At least ten counts were recorded for this clonotype. This chain links TRBV29-1 with TRBJ1-1; D gene ambiguous. CDR3 length: 13 residues. Germline values: CDR1 SQVTM, CDR2 ANQGSEA. The V and J ends lost 4 bases and 4 bases respectively, with 13 bases between them. Written as DNA, the CDR3 is TGCAGCGTTGTTCCGTCTAATTCCACTGAAGCTTTCTTT. Protein: CSVVPSNSTEAFF.

The V gene is TRBV7-2, the J gene TRBJ2-1; D might be TRBD2 (6 bases). Trimming removed 2 bases at V and 9 bases at J, with 14 bases between. Germline CDR1 is SGHTA and CDR2 is FQGNSA. This CDR3 has 14 amino acids. This CDR3 is CASSLSGSGGEQFF. CDR3 nucleotides: TGTGCCAGCAGCTTATCCGGGAGTGGCGGTGAGCAGTTCTTC. Full variable domain (missing parts from reference TRBV7-2 and TRBJ2-1): GAGVSQSPSNKVTEKGKDVELRCDPISGHTALYWYRQSLGQGLEFLIYFQGNSAPDKSGLPSDRFSAERTGGSVSTLTIQRTQQEDSAVYLCASSLSGSGGEQFFGPGTRLTVL.

This clonotype was counted many times. J is TRBJ1-1 and V is TRBV29-1, with unresolved D. Germline CDR1 is SQVTM and CDR2 is ANQGSEA. Trimming took off 2 bases at V and 3 bases at J, with 13 bases between the two ends. The CDR3 has 14 residues. CDR3 sequence (DNA): TGCAGCGTTGAAAACGTCAAGGGTTACACTGAAGCTTTCTTT. This codes for CSVENVKGYTEAFF.

Note on this clonotype: This clone may be a read error of a much larger clone one base away. The CDR3 does not close with the conserved phenylalanine or tryptophan, likely indicating a read error. This sequence joins TRBV2 and TRBJ2-7; TRBD2 matches 9 bases. Germline values: CDR1 SNHLY, CDR2 FYNNEI. With V trimmed by 0 bases and J by 5 bases, 5 bases remained unmatched. The CDR3 consists of 15 residues. The CDR3 nucleotides read TGTGCCAGCAGTGAAGCGCGGGGGGGCCTCAACGAGCAGTACCTC. Translated, it gives CASSEARGGLNEQYL.

This clonotype was detected a few times. For the CDR3, the DNA is TGTGCCACCAGCAGAGATATAGGCAACAATGAGCAGTTCTTC. This codes for CATSRDIGNNEQFF. The chain carries TRBV15 and TRBJ2-1; D unclear. CDR1 is LNHNV and CDR2 is YYDKDF in the germline V gene (reference sequence). V was trimmed by 0 bases and J by 5 bases, leaving 8 bases between them. The CDR3 length is 14 residues.

Note on this clonotype: This is likely a read error, given that the CDR3 carries no conserved phenylalanine or tryptophan at its end. V usage is TRBV28 and J usage is TRBJ1-1; possibly TRBD1 for D (5 bases). The ends were cut back, 6 bases at V and 0 bases at J, with 14 bases in the middle. The germline V gene encodes CDR1 MDHEN and CDR2 SYDVKM. The length of the CDR3 is 15 residues. The CDR3: CASSPRRAVNTEAFS. The CDR3 DNA reads as TGTGCCAGCAGCCCCCGCAGGGCTGTGAACACTGAAGCTTTCTCT.

The chain has TRBV5-1 and TRBJ2-1; 9 positions match TRBD2. Germline CDR1 is SGHRS and CDR2 is YFSETQ. Trimming took 0 bases from V and 5 from J; bases not matched to a gene: 3. The CDR3 length is 15 residues. The CDR3 reads CASSLVLAGNNEQFF. For the CDR3, the DNA is TGCGCCAGCAGCTTGGTTCTAGCGGGAAACAATGAGCAGTTCTTC.

Ten or more counts support this clonotype. The gene calls are TRBV12-3 or TRBV12-4 and TRBJ2-7, with 10 nucleotides matching TRBD1. This CDR3 is built from 14 residues. Germline trimming cut 5 bases from V and 2 bases from J; bases unmatched to any gene: 3. The CDR3 here is CASSRQGATYEQYF. DNA of the CDR3: TGTGCCAGCAGTCGACAGGGGGCTACCTACGAGCAGTACTTC.

This clonotype was detected only a few times. The chain carries TRBV28 and TRBJ2-1; TRBD2 aligns across 9 bases. This CDR3 contains 16 residues. V dropped 6 bases and J dropped 4; count of bases not matched to a gene: 10. Germline lookup yields CDR1 MDHEN and CDR2 SYDVKM. CDR3 in DNA: TGTGCCAGCAGGGGCATAGCGGGAGTATCATACAATGAGCAGTTCTTC. It translates to CASRGIAGVSYNEQFF.

The V and J genes are TRBV29-1 and TRBJ1-1; D is ambiguous. Germline loops: CDR1 SQVTM, CDR2 ANQGSEA. The CDR3 length is 11 residues. The CDR3, as DNA: TGCAACGCATGGTTTTTGGCTGAAGCTTTCTTT. This translates into CNAWFLAEAFF.

The chain links TRBV28 to TRBJ2-3, with 8 bases matching TRBD1. Germline V gives CDR1 MDHEN, CDR2 SYDVKM. The length of the CDR3 is 16 residues. The trim removed 5 bases at V and 3 bases at J, leaving 10 bases unmatched. The CDR3 loop reads CASSPPGQGRTDTQYF. The CDR3 DNA reads as TGTGCCAGCAGTCCCCCTGGACAGGGTAGGACAGATACGCAGTATTTT.

In this sample, this clonotype turned up a few times. The rearrangement joins TRBV6-5 to TRBJ1-1; no clear D gene. V gave up 6 bases and J gave up 4 bases, with 12 bases separating them. The CDR3 has 13 amino acids. CDR1 MNHEY and CDR2 SVGAGI come from the germline V gene. The CDR3 protein is CASSLSSGTEAFF. As DNA, the CDR3 is TGTGCCAGCAGCCTCTCGTCGGGCACTGAAGCTTTCTTT.

V is TRBV6-2 or TRBV6-3 and J is TRBJ2-1, with a weak D call TRBD2 (7 bases). The CDR3 has 17 residues. Trimming took off 5 bases at V and 7 bases at J, with 24 bases between the two ends. Looked up from germline, CDR1 is MNHEY and CDR2 is SVGEGT. The CDR3 reads CASSPLRTRQDRNEQFF. DNA of the CDR3: TGTGCCAGCAGTCCTCTTAGGACTAGACAGGACCGTAATGAGCAGTTCTTC.

This clonotype has more than one count but fewer than ten. This rearrangement joins TRBV7-9 to TRBJ2-1, with D possibly matching TRBD1 (5 bases). The CDR3 loop spans 14 amino acids. Trimming took 2 bases from V and 6 from J, leaving 11 bases between them. The germline V gene has CDR1 SEHNR and CDR2 FQNEAQ (reference sequence). CDR3 sequence: CASSLIQGINEQFF. CDR3 nucleotides: TGTGCCAGCAGCTTAATCCAGGGTATCAATGAGCAGTTCTTC.

The sample holds many counts of this clonotype. The V call is TRBV24-1, the J call TRBJ2-5; possibly TRBD1 for D (6 bases). Germline V CDR1 and CDR2: KGHDR, SFDVKD. The CDR3 contains 15 residues. The V gene lost 1 base and the J gene lost 0 bases, with 8 bases spanning the gap. CDR3 sequence (DNA): TGTGCCACCAGTGATTTCGGGGACAACCAAGAGACCCAGTACTTC. Translation gives CATSDFGDNQETQYF.

This clonotype was seen many times. This chain uses TRBV6-5 with TRBJ2-1; D might be TRBD1 (7 bases). The V gene's germline CDR1 is MNHEY and CDR2 SVGAGI. This CDR3 is 15 amino acids long. V was trimmed by 6 bases and J by 10 bases, leaving 22 bases between them. This chain's CDR3 is CASSQIRQGGVEQFF. CDR3 sequence (DNA): TGTGCCAGCAGCCAGATCCGACAGGGCGGGGTAGAGCAGTTCTTC.

This clonotype was observed a handful of times. The chain has TRBV18 and TRBJ2-7, with 7 bases fitting TRBD2. From germline, CDR1 is KGHSH and CDR2 LQKENI. The CDR3 length is 14 residues. V was pared by 0 bases and J by 6 bases, with 5 bases of the junction left unmatched. The CDR3 sequence is CASSPPAGRPEQYF. Here the CDR3 DNA reads TGTGCCAGCTCACCACCGGCCGGGAGGCCCGAGCAGTACTTC.

This clonotype was recorded at least ten times. V is TRBV6-1 and J is TRBJ2-7; D gene uncertain. The V gene lost 6 bases and the J gene lost 6 bases, with 9 bases spanning the gap. In germline, CDR1 is MNHNS, CDR2 SASEGT. There are 11 residues in the CDR3. CDR3 protein: CASRFGLEQYF. For the CDR3, the DNA is TGTGCCAGCAGGTTTGGCCTCGAGCAGTACTTC.

This clonotype was picked up many times. The chain employs TRBV4-3 and TRBJ1-1; D remains unclear. CDR1 and CDR2 from the germline V gene are LGHNA and YSLEER. There are 14 residues in the CDR3. V dropped 4 bases and J dropped 1 base, with 10 bases sitting between them. CDR3 coding DNA: TGCGCCAGCAGCCCGGCATACAGGAACACTGAAGCTTTCTTT. It yields the protein CASSPAYRNTEAFF.

This clonotype has only a few counts. V and J are TRBV7-8 and TRBJ2-3; D is perhaps TRBD1 or TRBD2 (6 bases each). The CDR3 is 15 amino acids. V gave up 5 bases and J gave up 2 bases, with 14 bases separating them. Per the germline V gene, CDR1 is SGHVS and CDR2 is FQNEAQ. CDR3 residues: CASSNRGRLTDTQYF. For the CDR3, the DNA is TGTGCCAGCAGCAATCGGGGGCGGCTCACAGATACGCAGTATTTT.